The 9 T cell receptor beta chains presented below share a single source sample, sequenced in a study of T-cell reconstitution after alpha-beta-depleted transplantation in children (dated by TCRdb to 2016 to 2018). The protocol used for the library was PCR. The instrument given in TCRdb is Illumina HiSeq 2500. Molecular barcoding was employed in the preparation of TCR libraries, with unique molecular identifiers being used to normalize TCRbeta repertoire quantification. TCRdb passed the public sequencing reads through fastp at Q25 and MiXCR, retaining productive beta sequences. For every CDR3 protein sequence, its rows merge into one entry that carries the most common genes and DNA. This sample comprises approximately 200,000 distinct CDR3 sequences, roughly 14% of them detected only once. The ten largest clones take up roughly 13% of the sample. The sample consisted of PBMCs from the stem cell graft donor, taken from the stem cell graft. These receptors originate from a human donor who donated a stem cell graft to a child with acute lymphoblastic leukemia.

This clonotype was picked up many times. CDR3 in DNA: TGCGCCAGCAGCAGGACAGGGGCACCGAACACTGAAGCTTTCTTT. It is translated as CASSRTGAPNTEAFF. The rearrangement uses TRBV5-1 and TRBJ1-1, with TRBD1 matching 9 bases. Germline CDR1 is SGHRS and CDR2 is YFSETQ. CDR3 length: 15 amino acids. V lost 4 bases and J lost 1; bases outside the gene matches: 5.

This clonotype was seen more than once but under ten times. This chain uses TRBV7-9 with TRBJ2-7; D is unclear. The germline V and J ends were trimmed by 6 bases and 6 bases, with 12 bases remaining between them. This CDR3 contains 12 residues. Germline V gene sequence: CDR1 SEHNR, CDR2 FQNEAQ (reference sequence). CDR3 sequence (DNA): TGTGCCAGCAGGTACAACTCCCTCGAGCAGTACTTC. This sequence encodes CASRYNSLEQYF.

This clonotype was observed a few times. For the CDR3, the DNA is TGTGCCAGCAGTCGCCCGGGCGTTTCCTACGAGCAGTACTTC. Translating it yields CASSRPGVSYEQYF. The chain couples TRBV12-3 or TRBV12-4 to TRBJ2-7; D not resolved. The CDR3 contains 14 residues. V lost 5 bases and J lost 1, with 12 bases in between.

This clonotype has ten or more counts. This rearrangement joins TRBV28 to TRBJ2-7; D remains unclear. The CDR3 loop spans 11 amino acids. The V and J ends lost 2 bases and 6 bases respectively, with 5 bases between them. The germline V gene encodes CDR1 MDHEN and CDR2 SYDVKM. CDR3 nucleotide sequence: TGTGCCAGCAGTTTAAAAGTCGAGCAGTACTTC. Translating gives CASSLKVEQYF.

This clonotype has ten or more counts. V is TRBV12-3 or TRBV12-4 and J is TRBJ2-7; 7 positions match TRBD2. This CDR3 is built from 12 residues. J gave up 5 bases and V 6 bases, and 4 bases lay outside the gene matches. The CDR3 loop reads CASRIGGNEQYF. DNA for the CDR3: TGTGCCAGCAGAATCGGGGGGAACGAGCAGTACTTC.

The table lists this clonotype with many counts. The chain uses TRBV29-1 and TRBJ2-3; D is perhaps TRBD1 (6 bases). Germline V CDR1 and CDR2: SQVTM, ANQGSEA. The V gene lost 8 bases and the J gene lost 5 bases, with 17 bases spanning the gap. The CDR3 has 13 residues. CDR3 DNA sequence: TGCAGCATGCAATGGACAGACGGAGATACGCAGTATTTT. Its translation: CSMQWTDGDTQYF.

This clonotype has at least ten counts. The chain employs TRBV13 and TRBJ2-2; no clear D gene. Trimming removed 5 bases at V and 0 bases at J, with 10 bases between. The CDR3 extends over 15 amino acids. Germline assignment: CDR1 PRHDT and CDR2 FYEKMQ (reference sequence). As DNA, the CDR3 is TGTGCCAGCAGCCCGTTTGCGGCGAACACCGGGGAGCTGTTTTTT. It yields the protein CASSPFAANTGELFF. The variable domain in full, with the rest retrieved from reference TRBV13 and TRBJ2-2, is AAGVIQSPRHLIKEKRETATLKCYPIPRHDTVYWYQQGPGQDPQFLISFYEKMQSDKGSIPDRFSAQQFSDYHSELNMSSLELGDSALYFCASSPFAANTGELFFGEGSRLTVL.

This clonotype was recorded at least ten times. CDR3 residues: CASSGARASGLNTGELFF. The CDR3 DNA follows: TGTGCCAGCAGTGGGGCGCGGGCTAGCGGACTGAACACCGGGGAGCTGTTTTTT. This chain links TRBV6-1 with TRBJ2-2, with 7 bases aligning to TRBD2. The CDR3 is made up of 18 amino acids. The junction had 12 bases not matched to a gene; V was cut back by 4 bases and J by 1 base. In germline, CDR1 is MNHNS, CDR2 SASEGT.

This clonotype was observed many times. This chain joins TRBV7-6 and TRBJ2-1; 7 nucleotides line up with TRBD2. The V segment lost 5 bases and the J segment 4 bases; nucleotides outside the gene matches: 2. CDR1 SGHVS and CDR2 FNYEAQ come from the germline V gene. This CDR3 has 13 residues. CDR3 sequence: CASSREAYNEQFF. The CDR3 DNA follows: TGTGCCAGCAGCCGGGAGGCTTACAATGAGCAGTTCTTC.